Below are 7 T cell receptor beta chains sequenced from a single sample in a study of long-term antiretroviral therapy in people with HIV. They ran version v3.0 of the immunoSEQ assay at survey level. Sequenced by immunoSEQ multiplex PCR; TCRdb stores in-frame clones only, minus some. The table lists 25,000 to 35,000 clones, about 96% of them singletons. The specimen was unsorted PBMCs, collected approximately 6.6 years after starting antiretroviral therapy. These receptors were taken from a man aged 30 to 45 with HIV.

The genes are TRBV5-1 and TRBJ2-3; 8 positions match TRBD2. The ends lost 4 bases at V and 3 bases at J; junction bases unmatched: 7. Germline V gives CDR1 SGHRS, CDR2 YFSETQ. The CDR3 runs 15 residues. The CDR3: CASSLVSGDTDTQYF. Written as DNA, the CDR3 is TGCGCCAGCAGCCTTGTTAGCGGGGATACAGATACGCAGTATTTT.

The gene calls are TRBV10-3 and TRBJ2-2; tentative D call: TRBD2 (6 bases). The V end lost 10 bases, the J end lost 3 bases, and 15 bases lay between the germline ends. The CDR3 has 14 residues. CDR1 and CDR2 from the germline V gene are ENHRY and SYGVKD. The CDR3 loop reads CATFPGVHTGELFF. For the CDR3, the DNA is TGTGCCACGTTCCCGGGGGTGCACACCGGGGAGCTGTTTTTT.

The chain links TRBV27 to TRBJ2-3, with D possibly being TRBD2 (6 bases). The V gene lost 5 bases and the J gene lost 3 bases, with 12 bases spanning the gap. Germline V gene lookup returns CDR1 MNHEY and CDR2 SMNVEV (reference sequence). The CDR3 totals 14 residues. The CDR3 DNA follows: TGTGCCAGCAGTCCTAGGACTACTACAGATACGCAGTATTTT. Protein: CASSPRTTTDTQYF.

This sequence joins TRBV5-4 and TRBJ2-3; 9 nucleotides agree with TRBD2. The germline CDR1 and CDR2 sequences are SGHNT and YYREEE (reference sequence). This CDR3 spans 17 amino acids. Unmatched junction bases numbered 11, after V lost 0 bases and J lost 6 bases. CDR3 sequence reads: CASSLDGGGRASDTQYF. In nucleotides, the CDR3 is TGTGCCAGCAGCTTGGACGGCGGCGGGAGGGCTTCTGATACGCAGTATTTT.

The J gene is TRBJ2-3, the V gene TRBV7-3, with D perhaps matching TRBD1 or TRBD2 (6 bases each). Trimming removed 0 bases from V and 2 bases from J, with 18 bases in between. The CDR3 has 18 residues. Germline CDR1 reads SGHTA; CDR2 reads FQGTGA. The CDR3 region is CASSLTGRAWGATDTQYF. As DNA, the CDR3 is TGTGCCAGCAGCTTAACGGGCAGGGCTTGGGGGGCCACAGATACGCAGTATTTT.

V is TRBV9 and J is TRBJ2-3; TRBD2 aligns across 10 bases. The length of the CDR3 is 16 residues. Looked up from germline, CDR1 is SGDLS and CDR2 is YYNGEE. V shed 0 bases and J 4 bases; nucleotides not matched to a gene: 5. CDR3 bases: TGTGCCAGCAGCGTAGCTAGCGGGGGCCCCCCAGATACGCAGTATTTT. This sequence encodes CASSVASGGPPDTQYF. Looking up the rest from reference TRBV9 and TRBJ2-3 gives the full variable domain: DSGVTQTPKHLITATGQRVTLRCSPRSGDLSVYWYQQSLDQGLQFLIQYYNGEERAKGNILERFSAQQFPDLHSELNLSSLELGDSALYFCASSVASGGPPDTQYFGPGTRLTVL.

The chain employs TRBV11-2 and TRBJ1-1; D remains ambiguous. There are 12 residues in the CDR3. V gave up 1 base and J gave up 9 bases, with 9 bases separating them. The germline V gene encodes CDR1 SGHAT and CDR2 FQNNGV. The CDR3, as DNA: TGTGCCAGCAGCTTAGGGAGACTACAAGCTTTCTTT. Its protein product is CASSLGRLQAFF.